This is a list of T cell receptor beta chains from one sample in a study of cytomegalovirus exposure and HLA in healthy donors. Sequencing used immunoSEQ multiplex PCR; TCRdb keeps in-frame clones, though not all of them. The table lists over 120,000 clones, approximately 84% of them singletons. Sequenced sample: PBMCs. These receptors all come from a man aged 25 to 40 in good health and CMV-seropositive. The CDR3 runs from the conserved cysteine through the conserved F or W. The order of the fields is D gene, V gene, J gene, CDR3 protein. A D gene is named only where the DNA matches it firmly.

TRBD2,TRBV4-1,TRBJ2-7,CASSQIAGDYYEQYF
TRBD1,TRBV19,TRBJ2-2,CASSGTGGFTGELFF
TRBD2,TRBV7-6,TRBJ2-1,CASIPRPPGTSGHNEQFF
TRBD1,TRBV19,TRBJ2-2,CASSADRGQTGELFF
TRBD2,TRBV5-4,TRBJ2-7,CASSLRTSGMYEQYF
TRBD2,TRBV5-1,TRBJ2-1,CASSLEEGGLAGSYNEQFF
TRBD1,TRBV28,TRBJ1-2,CAIYRQGSYGYTF
NA,TRBV1,TRBJ1-2,CTSSQEGGAENGYTF
NA,TRBV5-6,TRBJ1-1,CASSLFTGTSEAFF
TRBD1,TRBV27,TRBJ2-1,CASRQGLGNEQFF
TRBD1,TRBV18,TRBJ1-6,CASSRTGQPNSPLHF
TRBD1,TRBV7-3,TRBJ2-6,CASSLTPGQGGLLGANVLTF
NA,TRBV6-7,TRBJ1-2,CASSYSLRTAYGYTF
TRBD1,TRBV19,TRBJ2-1,CASSIGGQGANEQFF
NA,TRBV2,TRBJ2-2,CASSGSGRGELFF
TRBD1,TRBV6-1,TRBJ1-2,CASSENPPTGGHGYTF
NA,TRBV30,TRBJ2-3,CAWELAYSTDTQYF
NA,TRBV29-1,TRBJ2-5,CSVDGEQETQYF
NA,TRBV7-9,TRBJ1-4,CASSLASGKLFF
NA,TRBV18,TRBJ2-2,CASSENRNTGELFF
TRBD1,TRBV7-6,TRBJ2-7,CASSLAQGQGLYEQYF
TRBD2,TRBV11-1,TRBJ2-7,CASSLGLAIYEQYF
TRBD1,TRBV4-1,TRBJ1-2,CASSPGQAQYGYTF
NA,TRBV19,TRBJ1-1,CASSIGRTGTEAFF
NA,TRBV11-2,TRBJ1-2,CASSLGGSNYGYTF
TRBD1,TRBV6-1,TRBJ1-2,CASSSRDRGFGYTF
NA,TRBV18,TRBJ1-1,CASSPALMDLNTEAFF
NA,TRBV5-1,TRBJ2-7,CASSLARDSKYEQYF
NA,TRBV28,TRBJ2-7,CASKGSGSGSYEQYF
TRBD1,TRBV5-1,TRBJ1-1,CASSFRYRGPRHTEAFF
NA,TRBV7-8,TRBJ1-2,CASSSPERAGDYGYTF
NA,TRBV19,TRBJ2-7,CASSRPRGENYEQYF
NA,TRBV29-1,TRBJ2-7,CSVGYGGEQYF
TRBD2,TRBV9,TRBJ2-1,CASSAQPGLAGGEQFF
TRBD1,TRBV4-1,TRBJ1-6,CASSPGTASNSPLHF
NA,TRBV5-6,TRBJ2-3,CASSLGVEDTQYF
TRBD1,TRBV11-2,TRBJ2-5,CASRQGRTQYF
TRBD1,TRBV19,TRBJ1-2,CASSMLRDRAAYTF
NA,TRBV7-2,TRBJ2-5,CASTRQHQETQYF
NA,TRBV11-2,TRBJ1-3,CASSLDQGNTIYF
TRBD2,TRBV5-1,TRBJ2-1,CASSSSGSSYNEQFF
NA,TRBV7-9,TRBJ1-1,CSSSFPQARQNTEAFF
NA,TRBV7-9,TRBJ2-3,CASSGTSWGGDTQYF
NA,TRBV4-1,TRBJ1-5,CASSPPEGQPQHF
NA,TRBV27,TRBJ1-2,CASSSGRGYTF
TRBD2,TRBV7-6,TRBJ2-1,CASSLGASGSGNEQFF
TRBD2,TRBV5-4,TRBJ2-3,CASSFRLAGGSTDTQYF
NA,TRBV10-3,TRBJ1-6,CAISEWEPNNSPLHF
NA,TRBV7-8,TRBJ1-1,CASRQTWTADTEAFF
NA,TRBV7-9,TRBJ1-1,CSSSPSSLGVLF
NA,TRBV12-5,TRBJ2-7,CASGFSDSLSSYEQYF
TRBD1,TRBV10-1,TRBJ1-5,CASREQGADGNQPQHF
TRBD1,TRBV28,TRBJ1-4,CAAMDRGKGATNEKLFF
TRBD1,TRBV28,TRBJ1-1,CASSSSRGFTEAFF